This TCR beta chain was sequenced during a study of blood T cell repertoires in COVID-19. Study as a whole: From the United States, Italy and Spain came samples of acute and convalescent COVID-19. The analysed material was cDNA or gDNA that came from T cells, B-cell-depleted T cells, or PBMCs.

The CDR3 length is 17 residues. V dropped 1 base and J dropped 6; count of bases not matched to a gene: 12. Germline V gives CDR1 SGHTA, CDR2 FQGNSA. Source study methods: Reference gene primer amplification in the assay estimated nucleated cell counts. The repertoire was sequenced with immunoSEQ multiplex PCR; TCRdb's copy has only in-frame clones and lacks some. V, J and clone size reflect that table, while D and trimming were determined from the DNA. The sample has 200,000 to 250,000 clones, around 83% seen once; the top ten hold around 7%. The sample was peripheral blood. The chain carries TRBV7-2 and TRBJ2-1; 7 nucleotides line up with TRBD1. This clonotype was sampled from a woman aged 45-59 years with acute or convalescent COVID-19. The CDR3 loop is CASSLDRGVLVTNEQFF. Written as DNA, the CDR3 is TGTGCCAGCAGCTTAGACAGGGGCGTGTTAGTCACCAATGAGCAGTTCTTC.